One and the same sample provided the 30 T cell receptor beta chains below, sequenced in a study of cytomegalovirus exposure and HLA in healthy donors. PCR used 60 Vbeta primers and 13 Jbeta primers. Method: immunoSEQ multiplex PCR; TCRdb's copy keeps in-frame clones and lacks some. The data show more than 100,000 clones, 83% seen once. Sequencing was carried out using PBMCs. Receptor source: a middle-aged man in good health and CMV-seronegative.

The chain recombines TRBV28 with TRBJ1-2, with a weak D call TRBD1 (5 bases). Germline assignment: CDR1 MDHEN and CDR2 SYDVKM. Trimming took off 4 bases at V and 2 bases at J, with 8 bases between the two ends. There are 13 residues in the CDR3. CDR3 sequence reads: CASSYSGNYGYTF. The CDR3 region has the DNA TGTGCCAGCAGTTACTCAGGGAACTATGGCTACACCTTC.

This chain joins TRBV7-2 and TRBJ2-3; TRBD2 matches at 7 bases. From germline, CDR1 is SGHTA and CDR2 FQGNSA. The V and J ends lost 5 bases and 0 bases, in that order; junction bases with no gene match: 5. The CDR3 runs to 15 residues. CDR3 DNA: TGTGCCAGCAGCGGGACGGGGGGAAGCACAGATACGCAGTATTTT. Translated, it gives CASSGTGGSTDTQYF.

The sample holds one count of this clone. The CDR3 coding sequence is TGTGCCAGCAGCTTAGCTGGAGGGAATAGTGATGAGCAGTTCTTC. Translation: CASSLAGGNSDEQFF. J is TRBJ2-1 and V is TRBV7-3, with D possibly being TRBD2 (6 bases). CDR3 length: 15 residues. Germline assignment: CDR1 SGHTA and CDR2 FQGTGA. Trimming took 2 bases from V and 8 from J, leaving 16 bases between them.

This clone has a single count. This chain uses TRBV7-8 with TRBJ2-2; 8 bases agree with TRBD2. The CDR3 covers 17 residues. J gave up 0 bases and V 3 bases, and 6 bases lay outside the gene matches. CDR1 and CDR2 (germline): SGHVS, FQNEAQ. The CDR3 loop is CASSLQRGISNTGELFF. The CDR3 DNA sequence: TGTGCCAGCAGCTTGCAGCGGGGGATTTCGAACACCGGGGAGCTGTTTTTT.

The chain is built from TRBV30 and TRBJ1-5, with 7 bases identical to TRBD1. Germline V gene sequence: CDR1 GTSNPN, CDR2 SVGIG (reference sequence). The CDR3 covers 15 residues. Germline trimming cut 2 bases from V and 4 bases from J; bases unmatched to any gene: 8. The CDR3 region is CAWSSFGQANQPQHF. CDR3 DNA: TGTGCCTGGAGTTCTTTTGGACAGGCAAATCAGCCCCAGCATTTT.

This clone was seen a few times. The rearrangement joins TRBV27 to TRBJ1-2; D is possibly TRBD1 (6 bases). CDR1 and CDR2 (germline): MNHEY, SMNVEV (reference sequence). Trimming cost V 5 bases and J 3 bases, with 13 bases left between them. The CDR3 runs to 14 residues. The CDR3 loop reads CASSSRGPYYGYTF. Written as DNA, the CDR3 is TGTGCCAGCAGTAGCAGGGGCCCATACTATGGCTACACCTTC.

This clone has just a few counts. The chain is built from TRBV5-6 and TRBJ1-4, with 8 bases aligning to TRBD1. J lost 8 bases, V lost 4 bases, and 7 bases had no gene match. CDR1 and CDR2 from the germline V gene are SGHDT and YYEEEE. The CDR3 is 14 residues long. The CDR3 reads CASSVDRVREKLFF. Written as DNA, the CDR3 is TGTGCCAGCAGCGTGGACAGGGTTCGGGAAAAACTGTTTTTT.

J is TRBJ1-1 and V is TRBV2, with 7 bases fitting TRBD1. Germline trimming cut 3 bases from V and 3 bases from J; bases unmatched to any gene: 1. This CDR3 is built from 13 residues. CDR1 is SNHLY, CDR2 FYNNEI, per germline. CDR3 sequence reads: CASSETGHTEAFF. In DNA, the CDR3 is TGTGCCAGCAGTGAGACAGGGCACACTGAAGCTTTCTTT.

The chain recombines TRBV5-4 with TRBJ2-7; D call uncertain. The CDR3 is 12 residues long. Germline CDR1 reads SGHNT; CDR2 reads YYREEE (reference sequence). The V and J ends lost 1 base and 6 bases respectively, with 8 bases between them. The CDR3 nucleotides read TGTGCCAGCAGCTTGTCAGGTTCCGAGCAGTACTTC. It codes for CASSLSGSEQYF. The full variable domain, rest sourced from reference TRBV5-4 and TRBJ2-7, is ETGVTQSPTHLIKTRGQQVTLRCSSQSGHNTVSWYQQALGQGPQFIFQYYREEENGRGNFPPRFSGLQFPNYSSELNVNALELDDSALYLCASSLSGSEQYFGPGTRLTVT.

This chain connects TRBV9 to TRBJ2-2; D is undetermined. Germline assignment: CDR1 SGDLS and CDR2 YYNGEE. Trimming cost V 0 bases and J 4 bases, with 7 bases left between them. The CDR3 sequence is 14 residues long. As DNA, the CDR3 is TGTGCCAGCAGCGTAGCACATCTCACCGGGGAGCTGTTTTTT. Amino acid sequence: CASSVAHLTGELFF.

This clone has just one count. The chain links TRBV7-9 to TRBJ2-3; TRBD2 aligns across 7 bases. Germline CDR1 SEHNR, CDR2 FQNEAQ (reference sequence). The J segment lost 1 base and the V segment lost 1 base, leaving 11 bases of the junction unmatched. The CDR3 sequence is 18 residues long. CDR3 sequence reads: CASSLVGGVAFGTDTQYF. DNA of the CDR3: TGTGCCAGCAGCTTAGTGGGGGGGGTGGCATTCGGCACAGATACGCAGTATTTT.

The CDR3, as DNA: TGTGCCAGCAGTTACACGGGGGGGCTCACCGGGGAGCTGTTTTTT. It translates to CASSYTGGLTGELFF. This chain uses TRBV6-6 with TRBJ2-2; the match to TRBD2 covers 8 bases. Germline V gene lookup returns CDR1 MNHNY and CDR2 SVGAGI (reference sequence). This CDR3 spans 15 amino acids. V gave up 2 bases and J gave up 4 bases; unmatched junction bases: 3.

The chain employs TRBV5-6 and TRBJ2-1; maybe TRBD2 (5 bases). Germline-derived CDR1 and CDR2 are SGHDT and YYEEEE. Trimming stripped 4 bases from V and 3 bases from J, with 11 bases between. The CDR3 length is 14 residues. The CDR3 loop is CASSAGLLYNEQFF. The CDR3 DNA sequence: TGTGCCAGCAGCGCGGGCCTCCTCTACAATGAGCAGTTCTTC.

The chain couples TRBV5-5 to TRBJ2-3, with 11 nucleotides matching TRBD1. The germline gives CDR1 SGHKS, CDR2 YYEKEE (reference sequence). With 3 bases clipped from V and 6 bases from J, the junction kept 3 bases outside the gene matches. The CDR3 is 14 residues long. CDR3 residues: CASSWTGGLDTQYF. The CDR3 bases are TGTGCCAGCAGCTGGACAGGGGGCCTGGATACGCAGTATTTT.

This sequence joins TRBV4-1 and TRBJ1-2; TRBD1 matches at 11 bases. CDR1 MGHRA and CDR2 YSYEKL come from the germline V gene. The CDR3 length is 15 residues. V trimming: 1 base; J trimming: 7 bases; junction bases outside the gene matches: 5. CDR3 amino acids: CASSQGTGGGTGYTF. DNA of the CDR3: TGCGCCAGCAGCCAAGGGACAGGGGGCGGGACTGGCTACACCTTC.

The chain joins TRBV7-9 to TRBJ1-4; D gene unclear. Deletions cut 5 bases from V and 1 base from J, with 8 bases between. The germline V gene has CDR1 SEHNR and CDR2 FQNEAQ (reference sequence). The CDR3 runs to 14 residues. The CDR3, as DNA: TGTGCCAGCAGCACCCCCGGAACTAATGAAAAACTGTTTTTT. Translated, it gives CASSTPGTNEKLFF.

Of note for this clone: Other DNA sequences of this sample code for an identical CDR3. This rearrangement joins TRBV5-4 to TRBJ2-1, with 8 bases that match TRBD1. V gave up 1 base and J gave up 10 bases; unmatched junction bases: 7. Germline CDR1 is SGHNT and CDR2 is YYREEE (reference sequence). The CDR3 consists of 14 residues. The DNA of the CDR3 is TGTGCCAGCAGCTTGAACCAGGGGGCCTACGAGCAGTTCTTC. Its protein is CASSLNQGAYEQFF.

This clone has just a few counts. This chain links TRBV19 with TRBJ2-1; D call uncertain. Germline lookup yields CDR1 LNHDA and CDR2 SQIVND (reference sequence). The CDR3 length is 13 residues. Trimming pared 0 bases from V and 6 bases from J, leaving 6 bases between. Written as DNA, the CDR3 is TGTGCCAGTAGTATAGATCTCGGCAATGAGCAGTTCTTC. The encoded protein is CASSIDLGNEQFF. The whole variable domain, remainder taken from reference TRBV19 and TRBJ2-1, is DGGITQSPKYLFRKEGQNVTLSCEQNLNHDAMYWYRQDPGQGLRLIYYSQIVNDFQKGDIAEGYSVSREKKESFPLTVTSAQKNPTAFYLCASSIDLGNEQFFGPGTRLTVL.

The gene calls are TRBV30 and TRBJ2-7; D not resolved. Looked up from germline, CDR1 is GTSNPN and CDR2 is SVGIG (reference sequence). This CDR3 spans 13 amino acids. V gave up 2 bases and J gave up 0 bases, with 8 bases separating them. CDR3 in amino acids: CAWSTANSYEQYF. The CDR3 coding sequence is TGTGCCTGGAGTACAGCTAACTCCTACGAGCAGTACTTC.

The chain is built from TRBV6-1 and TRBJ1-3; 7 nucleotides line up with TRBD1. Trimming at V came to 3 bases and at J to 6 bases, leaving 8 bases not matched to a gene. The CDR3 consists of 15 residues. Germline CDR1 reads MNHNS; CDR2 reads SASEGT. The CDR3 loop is CASSDRQGDTNTIYF. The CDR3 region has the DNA TGTGCCAGCAGTGATCGGCAGGGGGATACAAACACCATATATTTT.

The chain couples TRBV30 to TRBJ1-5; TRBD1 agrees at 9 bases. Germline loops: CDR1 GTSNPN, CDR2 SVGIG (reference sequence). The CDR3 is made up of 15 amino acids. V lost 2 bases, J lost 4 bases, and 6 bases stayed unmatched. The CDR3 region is CAWSKGQGKNQPQHF. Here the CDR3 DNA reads TGTGCCTGGAGTAAAGGACAGGGGAAAAATCAGCCCCAGCATTTT. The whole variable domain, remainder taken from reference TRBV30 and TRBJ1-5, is SQTIHQWPATLVQPVGSPLSLECTVEGTSNPNLYWYRQAAGRGLQLLFYSVGIGQISSEVPQNLSASRPQDRQFILSSKKLLLSDSGFYLCAWSKGQGKNQPQHFGDGTRLSIL.

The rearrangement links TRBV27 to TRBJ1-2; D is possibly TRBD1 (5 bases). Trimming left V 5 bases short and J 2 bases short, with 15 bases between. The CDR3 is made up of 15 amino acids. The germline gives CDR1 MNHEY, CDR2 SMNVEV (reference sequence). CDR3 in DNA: TGTGCCAGCAGTCTACACCGGGACTTGAACTATGGCTACACCTTC. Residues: CASSLHRDLNYGYTF.

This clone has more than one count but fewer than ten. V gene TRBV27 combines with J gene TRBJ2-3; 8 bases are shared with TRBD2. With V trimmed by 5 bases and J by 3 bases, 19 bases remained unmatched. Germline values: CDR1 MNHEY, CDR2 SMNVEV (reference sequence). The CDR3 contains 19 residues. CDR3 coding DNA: TGTGCCAGCAGTATTGATGGGAGCCGGCCTAGCGGGTTTACAGATACGCAGTATTTT. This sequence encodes CASSIDGSRPSGFTDTQYF.

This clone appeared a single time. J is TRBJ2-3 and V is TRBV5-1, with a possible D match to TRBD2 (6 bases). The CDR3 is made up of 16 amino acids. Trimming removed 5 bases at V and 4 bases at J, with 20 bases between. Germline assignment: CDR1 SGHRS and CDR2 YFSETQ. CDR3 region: CASSLGLRELADTQYF. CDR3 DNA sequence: TGCGCCAGCAGTCTTGGTTTACGGGAGCTCGCAGATACGCAGTATTTT.

This chain's CDR3 is CASSPPGQLNYGYTF. The CDR3 DNA follows: TGTGCCAGCAGTCCTCCGGGACAGTTAAACTATGGCTACACCTTC. V is TRBV27 and J is TRBJ1-2; 7 nucleotides agree with TRBD1. This CDR3 has 15 amino acids. Germline V gives CDR1 MNHEY, CDR2 SMNVEV (reference sequence). The junction had 8 bases not matched to a gene; V was cut back by 5 bases and J by 2 bases.

The CDR3 protein is CASSSTGSNQPQHF. The CDR3 DNA follows: TGTGCCAGCAGTAGTACAGGTTCCAATCAGCCCCAGCATTTT. The chain joins TRBV28 to TRBJ1-5, with a possible D match to TRBD1 (5 bases). CDR3 length equals 14 residues. V gave up 5 bases and J gave up 3 bases, with 11 bases separating them. Germline V gives CDR1 MDHEN, CDR2 SYDVKM.

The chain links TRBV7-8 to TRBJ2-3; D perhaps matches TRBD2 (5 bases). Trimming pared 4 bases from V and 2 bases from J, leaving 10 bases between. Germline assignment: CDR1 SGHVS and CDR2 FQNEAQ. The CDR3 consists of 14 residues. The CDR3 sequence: CASSSGLHTDTQYF. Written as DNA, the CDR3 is TGTGCCAGCAGCTCCGGACTTCACACAGATACGCAGTATTTT.

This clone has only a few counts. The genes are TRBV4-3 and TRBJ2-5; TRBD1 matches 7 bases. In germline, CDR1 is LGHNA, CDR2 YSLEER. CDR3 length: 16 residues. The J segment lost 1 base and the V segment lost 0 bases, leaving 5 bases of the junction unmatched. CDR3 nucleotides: TGCGCCAGCAGCCAAGACTCGACAGGGCCCCAAGAGACCCAGTACTTC. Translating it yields CASSQDSTGPQETQYF.

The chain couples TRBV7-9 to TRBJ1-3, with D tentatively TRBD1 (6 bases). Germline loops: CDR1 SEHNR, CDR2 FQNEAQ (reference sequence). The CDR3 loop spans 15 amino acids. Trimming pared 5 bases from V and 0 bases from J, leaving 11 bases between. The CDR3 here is CASSQTGSSGNTIYF. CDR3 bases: TGTGCCAGCAGCCAGACAGGCTCCTCTGGAAACACCATATATTTT.

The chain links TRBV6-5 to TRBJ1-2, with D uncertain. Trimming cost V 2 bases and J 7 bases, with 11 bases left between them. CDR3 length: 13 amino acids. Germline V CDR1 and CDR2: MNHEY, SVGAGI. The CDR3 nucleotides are TGTGCCAGCAGTTACCAGGATTTTTCTGGCTACACCTTC. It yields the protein CASSYQDFSGYTF.